The TCR beta chain described here comes from a study of T-cell reconstitution after alpha-beta-depleted transplantation in children. This clonotype came up a few times. Its specificity is not known. Using unique molecular identifiers, the investigators prepared the TCRbeta library. Each CDR3 protein gets one entry after TCRdb re-called the PCR reads with MiXCR. The top ten hold 25% to 30% of the sample, which has approximately 400,000 distinct CDR3 sequences, under 20% seen once. Study observations and caveats: Newly made T cells mostly supplied T-cell counts and diversity one year after transplant. As was reported, about two months after transplant, alpha-beta T cells came from several hundred expanded graft clones.

The receptor comes from a boy under two years old who had a stem cell transplant for Wiskott-Aldrich syndrome, so the T cells may come from the graft donor. The sequencing here drew on PBMCs, mostly from graft donor cells, taken 360 days after TCRalphabeta/CD19-depleted stem cell transplant.

The CDR3 DNA sequence: TGTGCCAGCAGTGAATATGGTTGGCAAGAGACCCAGTACTTC. Amino acids: CASSEYGWQETQYF. V is TRBV25-1 and J is TRBJ2-5; D is undetermined. Trimming removed 0 bases at V and 2 bases at J, with 7 bases between. CDR1 MGHDK and CDR2 SYGVNS come from the germline V gene. The CDR3 spans 14 residues.